A selection of T cell receptor beta chains follows, all from one sample in a study of OX40 agonist ivuxolimab in advanced cancers. The table came from immunoSEQ multiplex PCR; TCRdb's copy has only in-frame clones and leaves some out. Of 75,000 to 100,000 clones listed, approximately 86% are singletons. The material was CD4+ or CD8+ T cells sorted from blood, obtained in a trial of the OX40 agonist ivuxolimab. All receptors come from an adult with an advanced solid tumor such as melanoma, head and neck, liver or kidney cancer. CDR3s include the opening cysteine and the closing phenylalanine or tryptophan. A D gene is named only where the DNA matches it firmly. Some rows have no size entry. The others give once, few or many, or a class for an expanded clone.

d_call,cdr3_length,clone_size,v_call,j_call,cdr3_aa,cdr3_nt
TRBD1,14,-,TRBV18,TRBJ1-6,CASSTTGDSSPLHF,TGTGCCAGCTCAACGACAGGGGACAGTTCACCCCTCCACTTT
TRBD1,15,-,TRBV7-2,TRBJ2-2,CASSFLQGATGELFF,TGTGCCAGCAGCTTCTTACAGGGGGCCACCGGGGAGCTGTTTTTT
-,14,-,TRBV19,TRBJ2-3,CASSMDRYTDTQYF,TGTGCCAGTAGTATGGACAGATACACAGATACGCAGTATTTT
TRBD1,14,-,TRBV30,TRBJ2-5,CAWSLTGVQETQYF,TGTGCCTGGAGTTTGACAGGGGTCCAAGAGACCCAGTACTTC
-,15,-,TRBV25-1,TRBJ1-4,CASSESTSGQEKLFF,TGTGCCAGCAGTGAGAGTACGTCGGGGCAGGAAAAACTGTTTTTT
TRBD1,15,-,TRBV19,TRBJ1-1,CASRVGDRDYSEAFF,TGTGCCAGTAGAGTGGGGGACAGGGATTATTCTGAAGCTTTCTTT
TRBD1,15,once,TRBV6-5,TRBJ1-1,CASRGDSTGGTEAFF,TGTGCCAGCAGGGGCGATTCAACAGGGGGTACTGAAGCTTTCTTT
TRBD2,15,few,TRBV7-8,TRBJ2-1,CASSPSGRLGNEQFF,TGTGCCAGCAGCCCTAGCGGGAGGTTGGGTAATGAGCAGTTCTTC
-,17,-,TRBV5-5,TRBJ1-5,CASSPGNRRGRDQPQHF,TGTGCCAGCAGCCCAGGTAATCGACGGGGGCGGGATCAGCCCCAGCATTTT
TRBD1,14,-,TRBV10-2,TRBJ1-5,CASREGTGHQPQHF,TGCGCCAGCAGAGAGGGGACAGGCCATCAGCCCCAGCATTTT
TRBD2,17,-,TRBV28,TRBJ2-7,CASSLSRGLAGAYEQYF,TGTGCCAGCAGTTTATCACGAGGACTAGCGGGAGCCTACGAGCAGTACTTC
-,17,-,TRBV7-9,TRBJ2-5,CASSLGGGLVEGETQYF,TGTGCCAGCAGCTTAGGGGGCGGGCTAGTCGAAGGAGAGACCCAGTACTTC
-,14,-,TRBV29-1,TRBJ1-1,CSVDARVGNTEAFF,TGCAGCGTTGATGCCAGGGTTGGGAACACTGAAGCTTTCTTT
-,15,-,TRBV4-1,TRBJ1-5,CASSPGRNSNQPQHF,TGCGCCAGCAGCCCTGGGCGTAATAGCAATCAGCCCCAGCATTTT
TRBD2,15,-,TRBV18,TRBJ2-1,CASSPGLADYNEQFF,TGTGCCAGCTCACCGGGACTAGCGGATTACAATGAGCAGTTCTTC
TRBD2,15,-,TRBV7-7,TRBJ2-5,CASSPTSGGQETQYF,TGTGCCAGCAGCCCTACTAGCGGGGGCCAAGAGACCCAGTACTTC
TRBD1,14,-,TRBV29-1,TRBJ1-6,CSVGTGEYNSPLHF,TGCAGCGTGGGGACAGGAGAATATAATTCACCCCTCCACTTT
-,15,-,TRBV28,TRBJ1-5,CASRLRGNANQPQHF,TGTGCCAGTCGTCTTAGGGGGAACGCCAATCAGCCCCAGCATTTT
-,11,-,TRBV6-5,TRBJ1-2,CASSTNYGYTF,TGTGCCAGCAGTACTAACTATGGCTACACCTTC
TRBD2,17,few,TRBV4-2,TRBJ2-3,CASSPGTSGGPADTQYF,TGTGCCAGCAGCCCAGGGACTAGCGGGGGGCCTGCAGATACGCAGTATTTT
-,13,-,TRBV19,TRBJ1-6,CASRPPGGSPLHF,TGTGCCAGTAGACCGCCCGGAGGATCACCCCTCCACTTT
-,15,-,TRBV19,TRBJ2-1,CASSMRQSSYNEQFF,TGTGCCAGTAGTATGAGACAGAGCTCCTACAATGAGCAGTTCTTC
-,15,-,TRBV15,TRBJ1-1,CATSRDLGPNTEAFF,TGTGCCACCAGCAGAGATCTGGGGCCGAACACTGAAGCTTTCTTT
TRBD2,16,-,TRBV6-5,TRBJ2-7,CASSYHSSGRSYEQYF,TGTGCCAGCAGTTACCACTCTAGCGGGAGGAGCTACGAGCAGTACTTC
-,14,-,TRBV6-6,TRBJ1-5,CASSYGGNNQPQHF,TGTGCCAGCAGTTACGGGGGAAACAATCAGCCCCAGCATTTT
-,15,-,TRBV7-8,TRBJ2-2,CASSRFRGGTGELFF,TGTGCCAGCAGCCGTTTTAGGGGGGGTACCGGGGAGCTGTTTTTT
TRBD2,15,-,TRBV5-6,TRBJ2-1,CASSRLAGGGTEQFF,TGTGCCAGCAGCCGACTAGCGGGAGGGGGCACTGAGCAGTTCTTC
-,16,-,TRBV7-3,TRBJ2-3,CASSLFGGASTDTQYF,TGTGCCAGCAGCTTATTTGGCGGGGCTAGCACAGATACGCAGTATTTT
-,12,-,TRBV11-2,TRBJ2-5,CASSRLQETQYF,TGTGCCAGCAGCCGACTTCAAGAGACCCAGTACTTC
TRBD1,18,-,TRBV6-4,TRBJ2-1,CASSDDKVLRDRDNEQFF,TGTGCCAGCAGTGACGATAAGGTTTTGAGGGACAGGGACAATGAGCAGTTCTTC
-,15,-,TRBV4-3,TRBJ2-7,CASSQRQDGGYEQYF,TGCGCCAGCAGCCAACGACAGGATGGAGGCTACGAGCAGTACTTC
TRBD1,15,-,TRBV15,TRBJ1-4,CATSRDTGEVEKLFF,TGTGCCACCAGCAGAGATACAGGGGAGGTTGAAAAACTGTTTTTT